Ten or more counts support the clone carrying this T cell receptor beta chain. As yet, its antigen is unknown. TCRdb re-called the 5' RACE reads with MiXCR, one entry per CDR3 protein. The top ten hold about 9.6% of the sample, which has over 95,000 distinct CDR3 sequences, roughly 8.3% seen once. This specimen comes from a study of CD8 T cells in ankylosing spondylitis. The study, taken as a whole, reports: The study identified a TCR beta motif of roughly eight highly homologous variants that appeared characteristic of ankylosing spondylitis blood. There was reportedly significant enrichment of clones that were disease-linked in matched ankylosing spondylitis synovial fluid.

The V and J ends lost 3 bases and 7 bases, in that order; junction bases with no gene match: 7. This CDR3 has 16 amino acids. The clonotype was recovered from a male donor with ankylosing spondylitis or in good health (not recorded which). Material for sequencing was blood, either unsorted or a sorted T cell fraction (not recorded which). V and J are TRBV12-3 or TRBV12-4 and TRBJ2-1; 12 bases are a match to TRBD1. The CDR3: CASSFGTGGGGNEQFF. Written as DNA, the CDR3 is TGTGCCAGCAGTTTTGGGACAGGGGGCGGGGGTAATGAGCAGTTCTTC.